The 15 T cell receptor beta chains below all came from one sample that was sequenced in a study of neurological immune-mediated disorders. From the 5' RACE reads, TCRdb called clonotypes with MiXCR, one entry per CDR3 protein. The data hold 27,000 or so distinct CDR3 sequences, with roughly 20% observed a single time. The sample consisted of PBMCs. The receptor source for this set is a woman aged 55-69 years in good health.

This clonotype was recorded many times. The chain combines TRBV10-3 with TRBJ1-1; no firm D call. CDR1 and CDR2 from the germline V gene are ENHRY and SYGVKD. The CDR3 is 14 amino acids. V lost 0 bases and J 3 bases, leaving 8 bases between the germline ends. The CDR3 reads CAISESAGYTEAFF. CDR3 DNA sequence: TGTGCCATCAGTGAGTCTGCAGGCTACACTGAAGCTTTCTTT.

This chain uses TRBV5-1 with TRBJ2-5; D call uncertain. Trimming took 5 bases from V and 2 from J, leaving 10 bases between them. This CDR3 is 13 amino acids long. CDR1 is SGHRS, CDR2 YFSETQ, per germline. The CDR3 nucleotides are TGCGCCAGCAGGAGGCCCGATCAAGAGACCCAGTACTTC. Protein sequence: CASRRPDQETQYF.

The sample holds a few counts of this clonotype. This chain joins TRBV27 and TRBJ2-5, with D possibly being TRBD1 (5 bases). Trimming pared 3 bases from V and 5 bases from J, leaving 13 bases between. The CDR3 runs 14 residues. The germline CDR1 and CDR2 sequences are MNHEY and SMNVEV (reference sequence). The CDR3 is CASSFNGRAETQYF. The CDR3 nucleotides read TGTGCCAGCAGTTTTAATGGCAGGGCTGAGACCCAGTACTTC.

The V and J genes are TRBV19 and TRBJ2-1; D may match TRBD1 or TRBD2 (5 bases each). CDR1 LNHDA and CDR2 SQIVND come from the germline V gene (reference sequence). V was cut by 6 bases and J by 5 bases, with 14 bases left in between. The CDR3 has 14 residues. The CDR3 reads CASSRRGADNEQFF. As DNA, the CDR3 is TGTGCCAGTAGCCGGAGAGGGGCGGACAATGAGCAGTTCTTC.

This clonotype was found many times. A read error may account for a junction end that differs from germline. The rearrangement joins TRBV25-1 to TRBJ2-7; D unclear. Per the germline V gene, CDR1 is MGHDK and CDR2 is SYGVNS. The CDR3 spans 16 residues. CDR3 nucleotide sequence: TGTGCCAGCAGTGAATTAGGTGGCTCCAACTCCCACGAGCAGTACTTC. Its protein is CASSELGGSNSHEQYF.

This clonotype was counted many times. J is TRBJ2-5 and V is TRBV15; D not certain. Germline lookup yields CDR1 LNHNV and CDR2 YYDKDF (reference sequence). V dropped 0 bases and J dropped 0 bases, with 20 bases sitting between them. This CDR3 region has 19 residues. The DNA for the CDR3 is TGTGCCACCAGCAGAGACCCGTGGGGAAAGACGTCCCACCAAGAGACCCAGTACTTC. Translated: CATSRDPWGKTSHQETQYF.

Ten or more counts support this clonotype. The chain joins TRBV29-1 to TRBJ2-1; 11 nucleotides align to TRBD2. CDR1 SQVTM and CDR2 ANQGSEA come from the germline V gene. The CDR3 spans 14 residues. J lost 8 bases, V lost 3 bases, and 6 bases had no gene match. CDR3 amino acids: CSVDELAGDDEQFF. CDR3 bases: TGCAGCGTTGATGAACTAGCGGGAGATGATGAGCAGTTCTTC.

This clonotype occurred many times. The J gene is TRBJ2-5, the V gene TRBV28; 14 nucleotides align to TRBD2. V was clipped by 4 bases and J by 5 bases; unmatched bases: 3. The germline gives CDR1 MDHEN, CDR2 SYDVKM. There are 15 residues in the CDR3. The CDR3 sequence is CASSSGLAGVETQYF. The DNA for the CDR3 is TGTGCCAGCAGTTCGGGACTAGCGGGAGTTGAGACCCAGTACTTC.

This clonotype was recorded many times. The CDR3 sequence is CASRSGTTPYEQYF. CDR3 nucleotides: TGTGCCAGCAGATCCGGGACTACTCCCTACGAGCAGTACTTC. The V and J genes are TRBV6-2 or TRBV6-3 and TRBJ2-7; 7 nucleotides align to TRBD2. The J segment lost 2 bases and the V segment lost 6 bases, leaving 7 bases of the junction unmatched. Per germline, CDR1 MNHEY and CDR2 SVGEGT. The CDR3 contains 14 residues.

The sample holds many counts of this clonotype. CDR3 residues: CASRTTEANYGYTF. CDR3 coding DNA: TGCGCCAGCAGAACGACTGAGGCTAACTATGGCTACACCTTC. The chain couples TRBV5-1 to TRBJ1-2, with D unresolved. The CDR3 has 14 residues. V lost 5 bases and J lost 0, with 11 bases in between. Germline V gene data show CDR1 as SGHRS and CDR2 as YFSETQ.

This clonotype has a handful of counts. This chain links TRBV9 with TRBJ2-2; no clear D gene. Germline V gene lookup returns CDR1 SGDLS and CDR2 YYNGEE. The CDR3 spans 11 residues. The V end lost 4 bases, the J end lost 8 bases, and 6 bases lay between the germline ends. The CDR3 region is CASSPSGELFF. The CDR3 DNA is TGTGCCAGCAGCCCGTCGGGGGAGCTGTTTTTT.

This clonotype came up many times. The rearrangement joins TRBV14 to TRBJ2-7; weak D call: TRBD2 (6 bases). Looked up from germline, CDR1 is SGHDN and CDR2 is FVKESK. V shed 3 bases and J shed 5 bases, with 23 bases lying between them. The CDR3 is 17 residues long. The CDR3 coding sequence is TGTGCCAGCAGCCAGCCTCCATACGGGGGTCGAAGCAACGAGCAGTACTTC. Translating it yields CASSQPPYGGRSNEQYF.

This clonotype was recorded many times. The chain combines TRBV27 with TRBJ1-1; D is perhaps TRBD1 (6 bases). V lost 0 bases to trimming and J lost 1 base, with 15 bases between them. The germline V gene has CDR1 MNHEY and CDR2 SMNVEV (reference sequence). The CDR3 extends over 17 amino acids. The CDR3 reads CASSLSWQGMWNTEAFF. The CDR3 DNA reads TGTGCCAGCAGTTTATCATGGCAGGGGATGTGGAACACTGAAGCTTTCTTT.

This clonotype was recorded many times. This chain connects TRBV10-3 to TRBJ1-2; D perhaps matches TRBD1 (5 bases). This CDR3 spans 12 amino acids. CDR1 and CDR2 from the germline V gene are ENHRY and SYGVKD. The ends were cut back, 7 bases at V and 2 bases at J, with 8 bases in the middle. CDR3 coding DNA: TGTGCCATCAAGCGGGGGAACTATGGCTACACCTTC. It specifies CAIKRGNYGYTF.

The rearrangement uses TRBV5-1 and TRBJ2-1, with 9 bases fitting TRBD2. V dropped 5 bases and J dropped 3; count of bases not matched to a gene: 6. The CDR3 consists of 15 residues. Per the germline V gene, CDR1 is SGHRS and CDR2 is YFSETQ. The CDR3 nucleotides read TGCGCCAGCAGTTACGTTAGCGGGGGCTACAATGAGCAGTTCTTC. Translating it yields CASSYVSGGYNEQFF.